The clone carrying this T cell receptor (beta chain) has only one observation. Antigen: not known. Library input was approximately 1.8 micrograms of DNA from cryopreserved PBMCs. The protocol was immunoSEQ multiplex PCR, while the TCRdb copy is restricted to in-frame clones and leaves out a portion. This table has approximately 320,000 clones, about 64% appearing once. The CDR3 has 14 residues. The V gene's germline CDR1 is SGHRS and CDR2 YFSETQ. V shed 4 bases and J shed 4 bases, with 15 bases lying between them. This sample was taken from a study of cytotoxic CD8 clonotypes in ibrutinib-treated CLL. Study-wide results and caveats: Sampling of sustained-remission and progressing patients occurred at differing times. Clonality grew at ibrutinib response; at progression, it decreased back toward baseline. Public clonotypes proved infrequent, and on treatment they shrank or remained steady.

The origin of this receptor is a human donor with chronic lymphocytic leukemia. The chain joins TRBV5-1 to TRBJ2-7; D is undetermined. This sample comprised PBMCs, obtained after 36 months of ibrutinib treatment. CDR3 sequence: CASSPWGNGYEQYF. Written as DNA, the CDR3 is TGCGCCAGCAGCCCTTGGGGTAATGGATACGAGCAGTACTTC.